This TCR beta chain emerged from a study of PD-L1 blockade in urothelial cancer. Study context: Analyses were performed on blood at 3 weeks after treatment start (the second dose) and at 6 weeks.

The CDR3 sequence is 16 residues long. The ends lost 2 bases at V and 1 base at J; junction bases unmatched: 6. Germline assignment: CDR1 SGHNT and CDR2 YYREEE (reference sequence). Sequenced by immunoSEQ multiplex PCR; TCRdb stores in-frame clones only, minus some. The sample lists 40,000 to 55,000 clones; approximately 80% were seen once. Sequenced here: PBMCs, sampled around atezolizumab (anti-PD-L1) treatment. The clonotype was recovered from a man aged 40-49 years with urothelial cancer. The rearrangement links TRBV5-4 to TRBJ2-3; 8 bases are a match to TRBD1. CDR3 sequence (DNA): TGTGCCAGCAGCTTAGGGATGGACAGGGGCACAGATACGCAGTATTTT. It encodes CASSLGMDRGTDTQYF.